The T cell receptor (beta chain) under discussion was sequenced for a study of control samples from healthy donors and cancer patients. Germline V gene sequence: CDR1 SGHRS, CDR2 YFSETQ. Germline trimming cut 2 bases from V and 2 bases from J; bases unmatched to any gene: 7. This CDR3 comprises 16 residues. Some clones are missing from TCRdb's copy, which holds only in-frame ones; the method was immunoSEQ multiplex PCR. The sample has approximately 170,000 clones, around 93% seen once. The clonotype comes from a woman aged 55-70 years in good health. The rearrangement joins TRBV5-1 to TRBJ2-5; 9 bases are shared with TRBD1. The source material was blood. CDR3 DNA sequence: TGCGCCAGCAGCTTCGGGGGACAGGGAGGACAAGAGACCCAGTACTTC. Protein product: CASSFGGQGGQETQYF. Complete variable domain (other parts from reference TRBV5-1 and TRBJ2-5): KAGVTQTPRYLIKTRGQQVTLSCSPISGHRSVSWYQQTPGQGLQFLFEYFSETQRNKGNFPGRFSGRQFSNSRSEMNVSTLELGDSALYLCASSFGGQGGQETQYFGPGTRLLVL.